These 17 T cell receptor beta chains share one sample of origin, sequenced in a study of CD8+CD57+ T cells in acquired aplastic anemia. Selection for sequencing was limited to patients who had shown CD8+CD57+ cell expansion by flow cytometry. Template material for TCR beta VDJ and CDR3 profiling consisted of genomic DNA. TCRdb processed the reads anew with MiXCR; each CDR3 protein has one entry. The sample lists 89,000 or so distinct CDR3 sequences, 55% to 75% occurring once. The sequenced sample was sorted CD4+, CD8+, or CD8+CD57+ T cells (not recorded which) from PBMCs. The receptors here all came from a human donor with aplastic anemia.

The gene calls are TRBV10-3 and TRBJ1-5; 7 nucleotides agree with TRBD1. J was trimmed by 5 bases and V by 7 bases; bases with no gene match: 5. The CDR3 has 13 residues. Germline CDR1 ENHRY, CDR2 SYGVKD. The CDR3 DNA reads as TGTGCCATCACCGGGACAGTAGATCAGCCCCAGCATTTT. Residues: CAITGTVDQPQHF.

The rearrangement links TRBV7-9 to TRBJ2-3; 8 bases line up with TRBD2. V gave up 5 bases and J gave up 5 bases; unmatched junction bases: 0. The CDR3 extends over 12 amino acids. CDR1 is SEHNR and CDR2 is FQNEAQ in the germline V gene (reference sequence). As DNA, the CDR3 is TGTGCCAGCAGCCGGGGGGGAGATACGCAGTATTTT. This codes for CASSRGGDTQYF.

This sequence joins TRBV29-1 and TRBJ1-2, with D maybe TRBD1 (5 bases). This CDR3 is 15 amino acids long. V was clipped by 2 bases and J by 2 bases, with 15 bases between them. CDR1 is SQVTM, CDR2 ANQGSEA, per germline. Here the CDR3 DNA reads TGCAGCGTTGAATTCATGACAGAGCTAAACTATGGCTACACCTTC. It is translated as CSVEFMTELNYGYTF.

V and J are TRBV2 and TRBJ1-4, with 7 nucleotides matching TRBD1. The CDR3 is made up of 14 amino acids. Germline CDR1 and CDR2: SNHLY and FYNNEI. Trimming removed 10 bases from V and 8 bases from J; junction bases left unmatched: 13. The CDR3 sequence is CATSGGGQIEKLFF. The CDR3 DNA reads TGTGCCACATCAGGTGGGGGACAGATAGAAAAACTGTTTTTT.

This chain links TRBV5-6 with TRBJ2-7; D may be TRBD1 (6 bases). This CDR3 region has 13 residues. CDR1 and CDR2 (germline): SGHDT, YYEEEE. The V end was cut by 0 bases, the J end by 3 bases, with 7 bases between. The CDR3 DNA reads as TGTGCCAGCAGCTTGGGGGACAACTACGAGCAGTACTTC. Translated: CASSLGDNYEQYF.

The V and J genes are TRBV19 and TRBJ1-6, with a tentative D call TRBD1 (5 bases). Between the trimmed V and J ends, which lost 5 bases and 6 bases, there was a span of 14 bases. CDR3 length: 15 amino acids. CDR1 is LNHDA and CDR2 is SQIVND in the germline V gene (reference sequence). In DNA, the CDR3 is TGTGCCAGTAGTGGATGGGGCTCGGGTAATTCACCCCTCCACTTT. This codes for CASSGWGSGNSPLHF. Variable domain in full (rest from reference TRBV19 and TRBJ1-6): DGGITQSPKYLFRKEGQNVTLSCEQNLNHDAMYWYRQDPGQGLRLIYYSQIVNDFQKGDIAEGYSVSREKKESFPLTVTSAQKNPTAFYLCASSGWGSGNSPLHFGNGTRLTVT.

This chain links TRBV7-9 with TRBJ2-5; TRBD2 matches 8 bases. The CDR3 runs 14 residues. Losses at the gene ends were 2 bases for V and 4 bases for J; bases not matched to a gene: 3. Germline V gives CDR1 SEHNR, CDR2 FQNEAQ (reference sequence). The CDR3 loop reads CASSLMREAETQYF. The CDR3 region has the DNA TGTGCCAGCAGCTTAATGCGGGAGGCAGAGACCCAGTACTTC.

V usage is TRBV2 and J usage is TRBJ2-7; 8 bases are shared with TRBD1. Germline-derived CDR1 and CDR2 are SNHLY and FYNNEI. The CDR3 is 13 amino acids. V shed 5 bases, J shed 4 bases, and the junction held 4 bases outside the gene matches. CDR3 sequence (DNA): TGTGCCAGCAGTAGACAGGGGAATTACGAGCAGTACTTC. It translates to CASSRQGNYEQYF.

This chain joins TRBV20-1 and TRBJ1-2; D not certain. The CDR3 runs to 11 residues. The V end lost 6 bases, the J end lost 5 bases, and 10 bases lay between the germline ends. Germline loops: CDR1 DFQATT, CDR2 SNEGSKA (reference sequence). The DNA of the CDR3 is TGCAGTGCGCTCCCCGGGTATGGCTACACCTTC. This gives the protein CSALPGYGYTF.

The chain combines TRBV20-1 with TRBJ1-6, with no clear D. Germline lookup yields CDR1 DFQATT and CDR2 SNEGSKA (reference sequence). Trimming left V 0 bases short and J 7 bases short, with 7 bases between. The CDR3 has 13 residues. CDR3 loop: CSARDKGNSPLHF. CDR3 coding DNA: TGCAGTGCTAGAGATAAAGGAAATTCACCCCTCCACTTT.

The V and J genes are TRBV7-3 and TRBJ2-5; TRBD1 agrees at 9 bases. The CDR3 contains 18 residues. The germline gives CDR1 SGHTA, CDR2 FQGTGA. Trimming cost V 5 bases and J 4 bases; bases outside gene matches: 17. The CDR3 spells CASSLGGAGTGNRETQYF. The CDR3 coding sequence is TGTGCCAGCAGCCTCGGAGGGGCCGGGACAGGGAATAGAGAGACCCAGTACTTC.

The gene calls are TRBV18 and TRBJ2-7, with D perhaps given as TRBD1 or TRBD2 (7 bases each). Deletions cut 3 bases from V and 7 bases from J, with 13 bases between. From germline, CDR1 is KGHSH and CDR2 LQKENI. There are 13 residues in the CDR3. DNA for the CDR3: TGTGCCAGCTCACCCCAGGGGGGGAGGGAGCAGTACTTC. This codes for CASSPQGGREQYF. Supplemented by reference TRBV18 and TRBJ2-7, the full variable domain reads NAGVMQNPRHLVRRRGQEARLRCSPMKGHSHVYWYRQLPEEGLKFMVYLQKENIIDESGMPKERFSAEFPKEGPSILRIQQVVRGDSAAYFCASSPQGGREQYFGPGTRLTVT.

The chain links TRBV11-2 to TRBJ1-5, with 11 nucleotides matching TRBD1. This CDR3 has 16 amino acids. Germline values: CDR1 SGHAT, CDR2 FQNNGV. V was pared by 1 base and J by 4 bases, with 3 bases of the junction left unmatched. CDR3 in amino acids: CASSLVGTGGNQPQHF. CDR3 bases: TGTGCCAGCAGCTTAGTAGGGACAGGGGGAAATCAGCCCCAGCATTTT.

The CDR3 DNA reads TGTGCCAGTACAGCCTCTAACTATGGCTACACCTTC. Residues: CASTASNYGYTF. This sequence joins TRBV2 and TRBJ1-2; no firm D call. There are 12 residues in the CDR3. The V end lost 9 bases, the J end lost 0 bases, and 8 bases lay between the germline ends. Germline V gene data show CDR1 as SNHLY and CDR2 as FYNNEI.

This clonotype turned up a few times. The chain combines TRBV24-1 with TRBJ1-1; D not resolved. Trimming took off 7 bases at V and 3 bases at J, with 11 bases between the two ends. The CDR3 runs to 13 residues. Germline CDR1 and CDR2: KGHDR and SFDVKD. CDR3 nucleotides: TGTGCCACCAGGGGTATTCCCTACACTGAAGCTTTCTTT. Translating it yields CATRGIPYTEAFF.

This clonotype was detected once. The CDR3 nucleotides read TGTGCCAGTGGTTGGGGTGACACTGAAGCTTTCTTT. Its protein is CASGWGDTEAFF. V usage is TRBV19 and J usage is TRBJ1-1; the D is unclear. This CDR3 spans 12 amino acids. Germline lookup yields CDR1 LNHDA and CDR2 SQIVND (reference sequence). The V end was cut by 8 bases, the J end by 3 bases, with 10 bases between.

The chain couples TRBV5-6 to TRBJ2-3; D remains unclear. Trimming took 0 bases from V and 4 from J, leaving 12 bases between them. This CDR3 comprises 15 residues. Germline V gene lookup returns CDR1 SGHDT and CDR2 YYEEEE. This CDR3 is CASSLAVPGADTQYF. In DNA form, the CDR3 reads TGTGCCAGCAGCTTGGCCGTGCCTGGGGCAGATACGCAGTATTTT.